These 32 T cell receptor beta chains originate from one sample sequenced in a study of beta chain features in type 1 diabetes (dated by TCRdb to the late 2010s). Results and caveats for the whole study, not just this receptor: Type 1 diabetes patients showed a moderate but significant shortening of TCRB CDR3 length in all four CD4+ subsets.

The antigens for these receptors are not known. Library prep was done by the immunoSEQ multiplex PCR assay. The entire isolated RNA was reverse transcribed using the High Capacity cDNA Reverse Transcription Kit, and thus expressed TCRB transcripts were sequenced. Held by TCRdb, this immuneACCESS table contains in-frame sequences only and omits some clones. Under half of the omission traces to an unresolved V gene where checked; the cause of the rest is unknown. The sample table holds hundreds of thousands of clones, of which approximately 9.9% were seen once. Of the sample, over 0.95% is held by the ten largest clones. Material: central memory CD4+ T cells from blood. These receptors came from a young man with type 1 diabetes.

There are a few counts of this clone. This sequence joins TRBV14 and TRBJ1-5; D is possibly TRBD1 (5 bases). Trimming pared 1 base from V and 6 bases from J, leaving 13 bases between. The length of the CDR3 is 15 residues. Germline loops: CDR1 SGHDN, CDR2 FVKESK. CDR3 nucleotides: TGTGCCAGCAGCCAAGCTTCAAGGGGCGCTCAGCCCCAGCATTTT. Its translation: CASSQASRGAQPQHF.

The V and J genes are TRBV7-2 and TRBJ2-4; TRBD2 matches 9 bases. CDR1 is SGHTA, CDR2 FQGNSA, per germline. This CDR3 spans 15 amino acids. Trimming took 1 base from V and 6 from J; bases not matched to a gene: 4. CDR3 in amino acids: CASSLGVTSGNIQYF. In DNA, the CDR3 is TGTGCCAGCAGCTTAGGGGTGACTAGCGGAAACATTCAGTACTTC.

CDR3 sequence reads: CASSRSGTANEKLFF. DNA of the CDR3: TGTGCCAGCAGCCGAAGCGGTACGGCTAATGAAAAACTGTTTTTT. V is TRBV6-1 and J is TRBJ1-4, with D hard to call. The germline V gene has CDR1 MNHNS and CDR2 SASEGT. There are 15 residues in the CDR3. V was shortened by 6 bases and J by 3 bases, with 14 bases between the two germline ends.

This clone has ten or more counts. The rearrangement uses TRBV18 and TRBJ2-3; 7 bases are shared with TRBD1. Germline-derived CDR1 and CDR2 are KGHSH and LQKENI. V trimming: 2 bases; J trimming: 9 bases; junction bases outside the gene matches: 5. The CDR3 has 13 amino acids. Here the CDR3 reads CASSPSRGTTQYF. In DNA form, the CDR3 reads TGTGCCAGCTCACCATCCAGGGGGACGACGCAGTATTTT.

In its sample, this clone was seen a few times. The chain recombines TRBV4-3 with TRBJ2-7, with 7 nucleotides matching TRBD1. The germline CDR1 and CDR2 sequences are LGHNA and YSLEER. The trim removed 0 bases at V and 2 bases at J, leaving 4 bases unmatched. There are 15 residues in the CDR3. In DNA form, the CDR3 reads TGCGCCAGCAGCCAAGAAATAGGGACAGCCTACGAGCAGTACTTC. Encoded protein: CASSQEIGTAYEQYF.

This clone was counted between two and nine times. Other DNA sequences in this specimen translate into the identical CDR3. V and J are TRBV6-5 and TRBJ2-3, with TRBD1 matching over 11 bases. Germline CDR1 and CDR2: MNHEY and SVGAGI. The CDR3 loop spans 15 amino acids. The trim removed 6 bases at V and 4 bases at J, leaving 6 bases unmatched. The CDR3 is CASSRGQGASDTQYF. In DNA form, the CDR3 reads TGTGCCAGCAGCCGCGGACAGGGGGCCTCAGATACGCAGTATTTT.

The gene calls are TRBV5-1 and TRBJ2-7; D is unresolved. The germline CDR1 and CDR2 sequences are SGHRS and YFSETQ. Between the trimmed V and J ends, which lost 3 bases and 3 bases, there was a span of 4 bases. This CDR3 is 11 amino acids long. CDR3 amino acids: CASSYNYEQYF. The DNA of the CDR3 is TGCGCCAGCAGCTACAACTACGAGCAGTACTTC.

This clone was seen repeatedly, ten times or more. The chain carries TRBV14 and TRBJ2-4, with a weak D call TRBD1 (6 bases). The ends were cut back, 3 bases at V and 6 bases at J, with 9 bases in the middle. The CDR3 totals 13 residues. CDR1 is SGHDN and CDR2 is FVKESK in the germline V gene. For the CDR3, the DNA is TGTGCCAGCAGCCAGGGGGCGGGAAACATTCAGTACTTC. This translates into CASSQGAGNIQYF. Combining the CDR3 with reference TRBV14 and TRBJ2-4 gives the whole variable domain EAGVTQFPSHSVIEKGQTVTLRCDPISGHDNLYWYRRVMGKEIKFLLHFVKESKQDESGMPNNRFLAERTGGTYSTLKVQPAELEDSGVYFCASSQGAGNIQYFGAGTRLSVL.

This chain's CDR3 is CASSSTRDEQFF. The CDR3 coding sequence is TGTGCCAGCAGCTCAACCCGGGATGAGCAGTTCTTC. V and J are TRBV5-4 and TRBJ2-1; no definite D call. V dropped 3 bases and J dropped 8 bases, with 9 bases sitting between them. The germline V gene encodes CDR1 SGHNT and CDR2 YYREEE (reference sequence). This CDR3 region has 12 residues.

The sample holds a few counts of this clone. The CDR3 DNA follows: TGTGCCGCCGGGACAGCCTACGAGCAGTACTTC. Translation: CAAGTAYEQYF. The V gene is TRBV30, the J gene TRBJ2-7, with 7 nucleotides matching TRBD1. The CDR3 is made up of 11 amino acids. With 8 bases clipped from V and 2 bases from J, the junction kept 3 bases outside the gene matches. Per germline, CDR1 GTSNPN and CDR2 SVGIG (reference sequence).

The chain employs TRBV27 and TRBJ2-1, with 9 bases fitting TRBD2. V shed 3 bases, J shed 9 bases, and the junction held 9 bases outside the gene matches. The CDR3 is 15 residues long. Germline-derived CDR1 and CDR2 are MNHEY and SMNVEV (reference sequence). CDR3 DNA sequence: TGTGCCAGCAGTTTCTCGGCGGGGGGGCGCCGTGAGCAGTTCTTC. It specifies CASSFSAGGRREQFF.

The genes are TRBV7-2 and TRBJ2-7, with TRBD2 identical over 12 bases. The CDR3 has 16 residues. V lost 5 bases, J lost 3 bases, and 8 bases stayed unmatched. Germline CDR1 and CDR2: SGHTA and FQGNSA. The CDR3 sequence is CASSEDWTSGVYEQYF. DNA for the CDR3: TGTGCCAGCAGCGAAGATTGGACTAGCGGGGTCTACGAGCAGTACTTC.

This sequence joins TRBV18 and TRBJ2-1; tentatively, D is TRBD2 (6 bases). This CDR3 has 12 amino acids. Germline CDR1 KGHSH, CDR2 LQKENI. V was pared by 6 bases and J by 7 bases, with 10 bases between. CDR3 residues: CASSETRNEQFF. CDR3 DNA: TGTGCCAGCTCTGAGACTAGGAATGAGCAGTTCTTC. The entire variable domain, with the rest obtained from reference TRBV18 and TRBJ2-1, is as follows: NAGVMQNPRHLVRRRGQEARLRCSPMKGHSHVYWYRQLPEEGLKFMVYLQKENIIDESGMPKERFSAEFPKEGPSILRIQQVVRGDSAAYFCASSETRNEQFFGPGTRLTVL.

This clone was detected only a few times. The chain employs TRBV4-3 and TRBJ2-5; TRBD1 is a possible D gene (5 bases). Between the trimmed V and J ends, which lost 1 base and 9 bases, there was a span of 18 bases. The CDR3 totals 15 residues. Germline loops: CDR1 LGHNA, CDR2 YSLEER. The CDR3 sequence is CASSQGSRLLGAQYF. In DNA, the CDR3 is TGCGCCAGCAGCCAAGGCTCCCGGTTATTAGGGGCCCAGTACTTC.

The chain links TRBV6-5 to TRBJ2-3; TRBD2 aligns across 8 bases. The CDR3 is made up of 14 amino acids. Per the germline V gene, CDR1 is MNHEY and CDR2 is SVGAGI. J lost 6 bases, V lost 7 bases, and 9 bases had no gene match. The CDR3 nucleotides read TGTGCCAGCAAGCTAGCGGGTGATATCGATACGCAGTATTTT. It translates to CASKLAGDIDTQYF.

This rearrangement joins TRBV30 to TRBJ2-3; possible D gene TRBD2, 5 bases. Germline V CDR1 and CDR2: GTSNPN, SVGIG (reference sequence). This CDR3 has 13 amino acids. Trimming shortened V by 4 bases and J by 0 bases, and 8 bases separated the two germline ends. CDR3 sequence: CAWMTGSTDTQYF. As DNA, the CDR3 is TGTGCCTGGATGACGGGAAGCACAGATACGCAGTATTTT.

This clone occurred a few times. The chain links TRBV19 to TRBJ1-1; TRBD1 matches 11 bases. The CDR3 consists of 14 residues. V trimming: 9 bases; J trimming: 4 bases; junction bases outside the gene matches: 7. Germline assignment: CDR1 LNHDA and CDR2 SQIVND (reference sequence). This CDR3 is CASVGTGGSTEAFF. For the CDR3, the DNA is TGTGCCAGCGTTGGGACAGGGGGTAGCACTGAAGCTTTCTTT. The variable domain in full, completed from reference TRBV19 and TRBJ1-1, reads DGGITQSPKYLFRKEGQNVTLSCEQNLNHDAMYWYRQDPGQGLRLIYYSQIVNDFQKGDIAEGYSVSREKKESFPLTVTSAQKNPTAFYLCASVGTGGSTEAFFGQGTRLTVV.

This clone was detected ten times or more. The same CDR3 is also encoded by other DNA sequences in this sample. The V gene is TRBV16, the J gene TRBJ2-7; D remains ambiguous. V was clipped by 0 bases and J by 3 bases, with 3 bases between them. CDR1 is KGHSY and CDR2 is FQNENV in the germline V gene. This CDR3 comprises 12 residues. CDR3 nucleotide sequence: TGTGCCAGCAGCCAATCAAGCTACGAGCAGTACTTC. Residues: CASSQSSYEQYF.

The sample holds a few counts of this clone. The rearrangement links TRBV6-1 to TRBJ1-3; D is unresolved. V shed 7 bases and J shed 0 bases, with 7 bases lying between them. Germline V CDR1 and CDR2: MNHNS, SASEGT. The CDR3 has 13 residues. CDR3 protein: CASTPSSGNTIYF. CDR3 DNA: TGTGCCAGCACTCCCAGCTCTGGAAACACCATATATTTT.

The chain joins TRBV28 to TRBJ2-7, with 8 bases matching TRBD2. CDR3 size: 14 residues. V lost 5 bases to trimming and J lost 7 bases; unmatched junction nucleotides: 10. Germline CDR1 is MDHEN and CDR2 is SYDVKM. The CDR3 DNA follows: TGTGCCAGCAGTCCCCGGACTGGCGGGAGGGAGCAGTACTTC. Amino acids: CASSPRTGGREQYF.

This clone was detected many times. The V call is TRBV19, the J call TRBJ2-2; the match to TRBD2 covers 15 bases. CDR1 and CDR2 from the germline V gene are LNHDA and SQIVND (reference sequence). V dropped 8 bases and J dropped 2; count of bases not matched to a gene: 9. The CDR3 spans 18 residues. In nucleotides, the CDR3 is TGTGCCAGTGCCGGGACTAGCGGGGGGCCCGGTAACACCGGGGAGCTGTTTTTT. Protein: CASAGTSGGPGNTGELFF.

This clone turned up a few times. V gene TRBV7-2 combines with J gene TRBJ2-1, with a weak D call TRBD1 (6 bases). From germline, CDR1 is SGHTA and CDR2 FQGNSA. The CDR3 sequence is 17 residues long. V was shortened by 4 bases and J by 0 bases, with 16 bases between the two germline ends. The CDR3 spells CASSSDSGGSSYNEQFF. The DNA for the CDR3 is TGTGCCAGCAGCTCAGATAGTGGGGGCAGCTCCTACAATGAGCAGTTCTTC.

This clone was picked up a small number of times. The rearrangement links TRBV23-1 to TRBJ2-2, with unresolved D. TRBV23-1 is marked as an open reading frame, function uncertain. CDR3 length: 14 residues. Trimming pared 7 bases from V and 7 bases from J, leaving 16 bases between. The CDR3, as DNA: TGCGCCAGCACCCCTAAGCCCTATGTCGGGGAGCTGTTTTTT. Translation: CASTPKPYVGELFF.

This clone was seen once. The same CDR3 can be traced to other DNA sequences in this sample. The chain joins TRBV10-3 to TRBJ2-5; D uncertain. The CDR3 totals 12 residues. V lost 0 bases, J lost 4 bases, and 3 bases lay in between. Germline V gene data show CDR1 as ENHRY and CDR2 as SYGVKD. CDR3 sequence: CAISESRETQYF. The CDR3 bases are TGTGCCATCAGTGAGTCCCGAGAGACCCAGTACTTC.

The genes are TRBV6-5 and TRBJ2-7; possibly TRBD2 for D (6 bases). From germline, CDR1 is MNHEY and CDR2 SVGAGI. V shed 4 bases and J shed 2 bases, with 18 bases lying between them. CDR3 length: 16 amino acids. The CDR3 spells CASSSWAGGQTYEQYF. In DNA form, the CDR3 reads TGTGCCAGCAGTTCCTGGGCCGGAGGGCAAACCTACGAGCAGTACTTC.

The CDR3 region has the DNA TGCGCCAGCAGCTTAGACGGCCTCGTGAACGAGCAGTACTTC. This encodes CASSLDGLVNEQYF. The V and J genes are TRBV5-1 and TRBJ2-7; D unresolved. V was trimmed by 2 bases and J by 5 bases, leaving 14 bases between them. This CDR3 contains 14 residues. CDR1 is SGHRS, CDR2 YFSETQ, per germline.

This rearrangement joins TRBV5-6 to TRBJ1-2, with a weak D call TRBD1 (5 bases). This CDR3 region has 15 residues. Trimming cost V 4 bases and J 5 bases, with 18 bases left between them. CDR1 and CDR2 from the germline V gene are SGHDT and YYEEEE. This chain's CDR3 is CASSPEEGRFYGYTF. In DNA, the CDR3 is TGTGCCAGCAGCCCTGAGGAGGGGAGGTTTTATGGCTACACCTTC.

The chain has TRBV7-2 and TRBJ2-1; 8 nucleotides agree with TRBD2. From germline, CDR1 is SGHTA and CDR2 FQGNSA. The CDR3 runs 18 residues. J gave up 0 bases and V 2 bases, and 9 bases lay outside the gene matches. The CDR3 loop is CASSLYMAGGSSYNEQFF. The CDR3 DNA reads TGTGCCAGCAGCTTATACATGGCGGGGGGCAGCTCCTACAATGAGCAGTTCTTC.

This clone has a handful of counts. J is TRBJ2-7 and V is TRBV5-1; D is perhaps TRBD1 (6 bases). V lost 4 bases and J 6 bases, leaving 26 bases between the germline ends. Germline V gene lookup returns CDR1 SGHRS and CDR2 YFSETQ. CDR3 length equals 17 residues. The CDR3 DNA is TGCGCCAGCAGCCTCGTAATTGACCGGACAGAGAAAGCCGAGCAGTACTTC. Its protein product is CASSLVIDRTEKAEQYF.

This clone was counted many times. CDR3: CASSIQGADYGYTF. The CDR3 DNA is TGTGCCAGCAGCATACAGGGGGCCGACTATGGCTACACCTTC. The genes are TRBV7-2 and TRBJ1-2; 9 nucleotides agree with TRBD1. The ends lost 5 bases at V and 3 bases at J; junction bases unmatched: 4. The CDR3 runs to 14 residues. Germline CDR1 and CDR2: SGHTA and FQGNSA.

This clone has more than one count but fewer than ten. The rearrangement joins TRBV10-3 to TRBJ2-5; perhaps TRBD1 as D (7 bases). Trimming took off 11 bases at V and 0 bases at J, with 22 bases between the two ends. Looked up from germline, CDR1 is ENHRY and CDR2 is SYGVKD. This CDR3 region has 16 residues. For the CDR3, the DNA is TGTGCCGCCGGGGGAGGACGGGACAGCAACCAAGAGACCCAGTACTTC. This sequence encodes CAAGGGRDSNQETQYF.

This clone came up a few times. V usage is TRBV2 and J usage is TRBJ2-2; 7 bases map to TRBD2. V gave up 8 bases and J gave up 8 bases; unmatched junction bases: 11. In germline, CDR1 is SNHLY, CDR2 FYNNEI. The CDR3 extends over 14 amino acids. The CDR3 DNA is TGTGCCAGCTCACTAGCGATGACCGGGGGGGAGCTGTTTTTT. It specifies CASSLAMTGGELFF.